Here is one TCR beta chain with its context. The data were taken from a study of shared clonotypes between healthy human individuals. Germline CDR1 and CDR2: ENHRY and SYGVKD. The CDR3 is 16 amino acids. The trim removed 0 bases at V and 1 base at J, leaving 4 bases unmatched. The repertoire was sequenced with immunoSEQ multiplex PCR; TCRdb's copy has only in-frame clones and lacks some. The top ten hold 0.3% to 0.45% of the sample, which has 1.6 million or so clones, about 98.5% seen once. This TCR was recovered from a man aged 30 to 45 in good health. Sequenced sample: naive CD4+ T cells sorted from blood. Sample subset: CD45RA+ positively selected. The V call is TRBV10-3, the J call TRBJ2-7; 9 bases are a match to TRBD2. CDR3 amino acids: CAISESIAGDSYEQYF. The CDR3 DNA reads as TGTGCCATCAGTGAGTCGATAGCGGGGGATTCCTACGAGCAGTACTTC.